The T cell receptor beta chain described here comes from a study of cytomegalovirus exposure and HLA in healthy donors. Germline CDR1 reads LNHDA; CDR2 reads SQIVND (reference sequence). Deletions cut 0 bases from V and 7 bases from J, with 13 bases between. CDR3 length: 16 residues. 60 Vbeta and 13 Jbeta primers were used in PCR. Measured with immunoSEQ multiplex PCR; TCRdb has only the in-frame clones, and not every one. This table lists fewer than 85,000 clones. This chain uses TRBV19 with TRBJ1-6; tentative D call: TRBD1 (5 bases). The sample was PBMCs. This sequence originates from a man aged 25-45 years in good health and CMV-seronegative. CDR3 nucleotides: TGTGCCAGTAGTATAGAACGGTGGAGGGGAAATTCACCCCTCCACTTT. As protein: CASSIERWRGNSPLHF.